This TCR beta chain derives from a study of T cell responses to AZD1222 COVID-19 vaccine (dated by TCRdb to about 2021). At the level of the whole study: TCR sequencing was performed for roughly 250 trial participants, of whom around 200 were given two doses of AZD1222 and 26 were given two doses of MenACWY control vaccine. Trial participants were enrolled by age into subgroups of 18-55, 56-69 and 70-plus years, and around 150, 28 and 57 TCR-sequenced participants, respectively, were included in these subgroups.

Study-wide conclusions, independent of this receptor: Epitopes outside the regions mutated in the B.1.351 and B.1.1.7 variants were reportedly recognized by nearly half of the unique spike-specific TCRs. Because no day 14 peak-response samples were available, repertoires were characterized only after the peak T cell response. Participants were mostly white British and included more females than males, and it was suggested by the authors that clonal diversity may have been underestimated. Only 5 to 7 AZD1222 recipients were SARS-CoV-2 seropositive at baseline, limiting conclusions about previously exposed vaccinees. The 56-69-year group was small, and its depth increase did not reach significance, likely because of low power. A significant rise in spike-specific TCR breadth and depth was observed after two AZD1222 doses relative to day 0 and relative to MenACWY recipients. The whole spike protein was spanned by vaccine-associated CD4 TCRs, and dominant responses were seen in regions 160-218 and 743-854.

According to the study, the label for this sample's time point signals: about 28 days (+/-7) after the second vaccine dose. AZD1222 recipients with second doses at about 4 weeks or about 12 weeks were pooled, because spike-specific TCR depth and breadth did not differ between schedules. Samples from vaccinated people were obtained from the UK trials COV001 and COV002, which included a single-blind randomized controlled phase 2/3 trial of AZD1222 (ChAdOx1 nCoV-19) in healthy adults. Trial participant PBMC samples were collected at day 0 and day 28 after the second dose for TCRbeta chain sequencing. Details on this clone: Its antigen target is currently unknown. Base qualities are missing; no much larger clone stands one base away.

The CDR3 regions of human TCRbeta chains were analyzed by immunosequencing. On the authors' methods: Repertoire TCRs were checked for matches against a reference library of SARS-CoV-2-specific TCRs that had been generated using the MIRA antigen-specificity platform. Breadth was defined as the fraction of unique TCRs that were SARS-CoV-2-associated, and depth was defined as the fraction of total T cells that were SARS-CoV-2-associated. Using the MIRA data, every spike-specific TCR was mapped to the spike region that the TCR reacted to and assigned to either a CD4 or a CD8 class. Log10-transformed breadth and depth values were compared by one-way ANOVA with Sidak's multiple comparisons tests. TCRdb holds this immuneACCESS table with in-frame rearrangements only. Some clones are missing; in checked studies, unresolved V genes explain under half, and the rest has no known cause. Clonal size and the V and J genes are those of that table, whereas D and trimming came from the DNA. The sample has 150,000 to 160,000 clones on record, around nine tenths of them singletons. Roughly 1.6% of the sample comes from the top ten.

V is pruned by 10 bases and J by 0 bases, leaving 7 bases of the junction without a gene match. Spanning cysteine to phenylalanine, the CDR3 consists of 15 amino acids. Of the read, only the CDR3 DNA is kept; its 45 bases are in frame from base 1. CDR1 and CDR2, looked up from the germline V gene, are MNHEY and SVGAGI. The input for sequencing was peripheral blood, taken 28 days after the second AZD1222 dose. The V and J genes are TRBV6-5 and TRBJ1-3, with TRBD1 identical over 9 junction bases. The TCR sequence derives from an adult who received the AZD1222 COVID-19 vaccine. The bases are TGTGCCACCTGGACAGGGGCCGACTCTGGAAACACCATATATTTT. The translation is CATWTGADSGNTIYF.